The 22 T cell receptor beta chains below were found in one sample sequenced in a study of post-analysis software for immune sequencing data. Notes on the study in general: Included in a set of 5 or 6 TRBV segments more frequent in patients than controls were TRBV5-6, TRBV5-1 and TRBV20-1.

Which antigens these TCRs recognize remains unknown. cDNA libraries for TCR beta contained unique molecular identifiers. TCRdb re-called the PCR reads through MiXCR, storing one row per CDR3 protein. This table holds approximately 440,000 distinct CDR3 sequences, roughly 45% found once. The sample comprised blood. The source of these receptors is a girl aged 5-17 years with multiple sclerosis.

About this clonotype itself: Possible read error: a much larger clone is one base away. The chain links TRBV11-3 to TRBJ2-7; unclear D gene. Germline V gives CDR1 SGHNT, CDR2 YENEEA. Trimming took off 5 bases at V and 0 bases at J, with 14 bases between the two ends. The CDR3 runs 15 residues. As DNA, the CDR3 is TGTGCCAGCAGCCCCGGTCCCCTGGCCTCCTACGAGCAGTACTTC. It encodes CASSPGPLASYEQYF.

The V call is TRBV20-1, the J call TRBJ2-3; 7 bases align to TRBD2. V trimming: 1 base; J trimming: 0 bases; junction bases outside the gene matches: 7. The CDR3 contains 16 residues. Germline V gives CDR1 DFQATT, CDR2 SNEGSKA (reference sequence). The CDR3 DNA reads TGCAGTGCTAGAGCGAAGGCGGGAGAAAGCACAGATACGCAGTATTTT. The encoded protein is CSARAKAGESTDTQYF.

The chain recombines TRBV20-1 with TRBJ2-2, with TRBD2 as a possible D gene (6 bases). Germline V CDR1 and CDR2: DFQATT, SNEGSKA (reference sequence). The V gene lost 0 bases and the J gene lost 8 bases, with 10 bases spanning the gap. CDR3 size: 13 residues. Written as DNA, the CDR3 is TGCAGTGCTAGAGACCCGGGAGCGGGGGAGCTGTTTTTT. Its translation is CSARDPGAGELFF.

The table lists this clonotype with many counts. This chain uses TRBV9 with TRBJ2-5; D is unresolved. The CDR3 spans 14 residues. Trimming pared 2 bases from V and 5 bases from J, leaving 13 bases between. Germline lookup yields CDR1 SGDLS and CDR2 YYNGEE. The CDR3 is CASSVPSQEETQYF. CDR3 sequence (DNA): TGTGCCAGCAGCGTCCCCTCGCAGGAGGAGACCCAGTACTTC.

This clonotype was seen a few times. CDR3 protein: CASSPRADPRSSSTDTQYF. DNA of the CDR3: TGCGCCAGCAGCCCCCGAGCGGACCCCCGTTCATCGAGCACAGATACGCAGTATTTT. J is TRBJ2-3 and V is TRBV4-1, with a weak D call TRBD2 (5 bases). Trimming removed 4 bases at V and 0 bases at J, with 23 bases between. Germline-derived CDR1 and CDR2 are MGHRA and YSYEKL. The CDR3 runs 19 residues.

In the case of this clonotype: The junction departs from germline at one end; a sequencing error may be responsible. The chain uses TRBV20-1 and TRBJ1-1; no clear D gene. The CDR3 runs 14 residues. CDR1 and CDR2 (germline): DFQATT, SNEGSKA (reference sequence). CDR3 coding DNA: TGCAGTGCTAGAGATTGGGGTTTGAACACAGAAGCTTTCTTT. Its translation: CSARDWGLNTEAFF.

This chain links TRBV7-3 with TRBJ1-2; D is unclear. The germline V gene encodes CDR1 SGHTA and CDR2 FQGTGA. The CDR3 totals 13 residues. V lost 5 bases and J lost 4, with 11 bases in between. Here the CDR3 reads CASSPGRAYGYTF. CDR3 DNA: TGTGCCAGCAGCCCGGGGAGGGCCTATGGCTACACCTTC. Drawing the rest from reference TRBV7-3 and TRBJ1-2, the complete variable domain is GAGVSQTPSNKVTEKGKYVELRCDPISGHTALYWYRQSLGQGPEFLIYFQGTGAADDSGLPNDRFFAVRPEGSVSTLKIQRTERGDSAVYLCASSPGRAYGYTFGSGTRLTVV.

The rearrangement joins TRBV6-6 to TRBJ2-7, with D possibly being TRBD2 (6 bases). The germline gives CDR1 MNHNY, CDR2 SVGAGI (reference sequence). The CDR3 length is 15 residues. V lost 0 bases, J lost 3 bases, and 12 bases lay in between. The DNA of the CDR3 is TGTGCCAGCAGTTACTCGGGCGGGGTGAGCTACGAGCAGTACTTC. It specifies CASSYSGGVSYEQYF.

The chain recombines TRBV29-1 with TRBJ2-1; 9 bases map to TRBD1. Germline V gives CDR1 SQVTM, CDR2 ANQGSEA. The CDR3 spans 17 residues. Trimming at V came to 3 bases and at J to 3 bases, leaving 12 bases not matched to a gene. CDR3 in DNA: TGCAGCGTTGATAAGGGGACAGGGACAGGTAACTACAATGAGCAGTTCTTC. Its translation is CSVDKGTGTGNYNEQFF.

The genes are TRBV10-3 and TRBJ2-5; possible D gene TRBD2, 6 bases. CDR1 and CDR2 from the germline V gene are ENHRY and SYGVKD. This CDR3 is 14 amino acids long. V was cut by 3 bases and J by 5 bases, with 13 bases left in between. The CDR3 DNA reads as TGTGCCATCAGTGATTCCGTTGGGAGGGAGACCCAGTACTTC. Translating it yields CAISDSVGRETQYF.

The chain combines TRBV18 with TRBJ2-7; perhaps D is TRBD1 or TRBD2 (6 bases each). The germline CDR1 and CDR2 sequences are KGHSH and LQKENI. V gave up 3 bases and J gave up 3 bases, with 18 bases separating them. CDR3 length equals 16 residues. In DNA, the CDR3 is TGTGCCAGCTCACCTACGGGGGCCATCGGAAACTACGAGCAGTACTTC. Encoded protein: CASSPTGAIGNYEQYF.

The rearrangement uses TRBV7-2 and TRBJ1-2; tentative D call: TRBD1 (6 bases). Germline CDR1 reads SGHTA; CDR2 reads FQGNSA. The CDR3 has 15 residues. The V end lost 4 bases, the J end lost 4 bases, and 16 bases lay between the germline ends. The CDR3, as DNA: TGTGCCAGCAGCTCCGACAGGATACTCCCCTATGGCTACACCTTC. The encoded protein is CASSSDRILPYGYTF.

The CDR3 DNA is TGTGCCAGTAGTAAGCGGGAGTCCTACAATGAGCAGTTCTTC. It is translated as CASSKRESYNEQFF. This chain uses TRBV19 with TRBJ2-1; 8 positions agree with TRBD2. The CDR3 totals 14 residues. The germline CDR1 and CDR2 sequences are LNHDA and SQIVND (reference sequence). Trimming removed 4 bases from V and 1 base from J; junction bases left unmatched: 0.

The CDR3 region is CSVGQGRSYEQYF. For the CDR3, the DNA is TGCAGCGTCGGACAGGGAAGGTCCTACGAGCAGTACTTC. The chain joins TRBV29-1 to TRBJ2-7; 8 nucleotides line up with TRBD1. This CDR3 comprises 13 residues. V shed 6 bases, J shed 1 base, and the junction held 5 bases outside the gene matches. Germline V gene data show CDR1 as SQVTM and CDR2 as ANQGSEA.

This chain joins TRBV15 and TRBJ2-7; 9 positions match TRBD1. This CDR3 comprises 15 residues. The V gene end was trimmed by 0 bases and the J gene end by 4 bases; junction bases not matched to a gene: 4. From germline, CDR1 is LNHNV and CDR2 YYDKDF (reference sequence). The CDR3 is CATSRDPGQGYEQYF. The CDR3 DNA sequence: TGTGCCACCAGCAGAGATCCTGGACAGGGGTACGAGCAGTACTTC.

This clonotype was seen more than once but under ten times. Written as DNA, the CDR3 is TGTGCCAGCAGCTTAGTTTTAGCGGGAGCGGCCGGGGAGCTGTTTTTT. Translated, it gives CASSLVLAGAAGELFF. V is TRBV7-6 and J is TRBJ2-2; 9 nucleotides agree with TRBD2. Per germline, CDR1 SGHVS and CDR2 FNYEAQ. The CDR3 loop spans 16 amino acids. V lost 1 base to trimming and J lost 6 bases; unmatched junction nucleotides: 6.

The chain uses TRBV11-2 and TRBJ2-1; D is possibly TRBD1 (5 bases). The V gene's germline CDR1 is SGHAT and CDR2 FQNNGV. Trimming left V 2 bases short and J 4 bases short, with 9 bases between. This CDR3 is 14 amino acids long. CDR3 residues: CASSLLSGYNEQFF. The CDR3 DNA follows: TGTGCCAGCAGCTTACTCTCAGGGTACAATGAGCAGTTCTTC.

There are a few counts of this clonotype. J is TRBJ2-7 and V is TRBV20-1; weak D call: TRBD2 (5 bases). The CDR3 consists of 14 residues. V was clipped by 0 bases and J by 7 bases, with 16 bases between them. Germline V gene data show CDR1 as DFQATT and CDR2 as SNEGSKA (reference sequence). CDR3 residues: CSARDSGVLREQYF. CDR3 nucleotides: TGCAGTGCTAGAGATTCCGGGGTTCTGAGGGAGCAGTACTTC.

This clonotype was recorded once. This chain links TRBV9 with TRBJ1-1; 8 positions agree with TRBD1. CDR3 length: 16 amino acids. The junction had 11 bases not matched to a gene; V was cut back by 4 bases and J by 3 bases. Per the germline V gene, CDR1 is SGDLS and CDR2 is YYNGEE. The CDR3 here is CASSSSTGTGYTEAFF. CDR3 bases: TGTGCCAGCAGCAGTAGTACAGGGACAGGCTACACTGAAGCTTTCTTT. Combining the CDR3 with reference TRBV9 and TRBJ1-1 gives the whole variable domain DSGVTQTPKHLITATGQRVTLRCSPRSGDLSVYWYQQSLDQGLQFLIQYYNGEERAKGNILERFSAQQFPDLHSELNLSSLELGDSALYFCASSSSTGTGYTEAFFGQGTRLTVV.

This sequence joins TRBV29-1 and TRBJ1-2, with 8 bases lining up with TRBD1. The CDR3 contains 13 residues. J lost 2 bases, V lost 6 bases, and 5 bases had no gene match. Per the germline V gene, CDR1 is SQVTM and CDR2 is ANQGSEA. CDR3 loop: CSVDRTGNYGYTF. The CDR3 region has the DNA TGCAGCGTGGATAGGACAGGGAACTATGGCTACACCTTC.

This clonotype was observed a few times. The rearrangement joins TRBV27 to TRBJ1-6, with D possibly being TRBD1 (6 bases). Germline loops: CDR1 MNHEY, CDR2 SMNVEV (reference sequence). V dropped 7 bases and J dropped 11 bases, with 24 bases sitting between them. The length of the CDR3 is 16 residues. The CDR3 nucleotides are TGTGCCAGCACCGAATCTGTCAGGGGATGGGTTCCACCCCTCCACTTT. Its translation: CASTESVRGWVPPLHF.

The chain combines TRBV4-1 with TRBJ1-2, with a weak D call TRBD1 (5 bases). Trimming shortened V by 1 base and J by 2 bases, and 8 bases separated the two germline ends. From germline, CDR1 is MGHRA and CDR2 YSYEKL. The CDR3 runs to 14 residues. The CDR3 protein is CASSQVGTNYGYTF. CDR3 bases: TGCGCCAGCAGCCAAGTCGGGACCAACTATGGCTACACCTTC.